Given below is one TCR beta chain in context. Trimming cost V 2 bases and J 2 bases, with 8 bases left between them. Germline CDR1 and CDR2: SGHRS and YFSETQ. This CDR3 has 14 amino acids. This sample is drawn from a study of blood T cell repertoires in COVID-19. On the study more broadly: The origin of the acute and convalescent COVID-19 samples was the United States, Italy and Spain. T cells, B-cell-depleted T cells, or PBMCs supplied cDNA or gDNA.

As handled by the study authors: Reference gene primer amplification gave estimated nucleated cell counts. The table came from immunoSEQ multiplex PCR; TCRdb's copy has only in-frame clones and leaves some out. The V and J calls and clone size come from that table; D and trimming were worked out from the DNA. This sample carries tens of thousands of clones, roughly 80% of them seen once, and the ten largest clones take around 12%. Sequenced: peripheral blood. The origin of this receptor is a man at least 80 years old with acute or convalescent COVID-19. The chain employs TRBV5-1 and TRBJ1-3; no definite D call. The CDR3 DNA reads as TGCGCCAGCAGCTTCACGGGTACTGGAAACACCATATATTTT. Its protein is CASSFTGTGNTIYF.